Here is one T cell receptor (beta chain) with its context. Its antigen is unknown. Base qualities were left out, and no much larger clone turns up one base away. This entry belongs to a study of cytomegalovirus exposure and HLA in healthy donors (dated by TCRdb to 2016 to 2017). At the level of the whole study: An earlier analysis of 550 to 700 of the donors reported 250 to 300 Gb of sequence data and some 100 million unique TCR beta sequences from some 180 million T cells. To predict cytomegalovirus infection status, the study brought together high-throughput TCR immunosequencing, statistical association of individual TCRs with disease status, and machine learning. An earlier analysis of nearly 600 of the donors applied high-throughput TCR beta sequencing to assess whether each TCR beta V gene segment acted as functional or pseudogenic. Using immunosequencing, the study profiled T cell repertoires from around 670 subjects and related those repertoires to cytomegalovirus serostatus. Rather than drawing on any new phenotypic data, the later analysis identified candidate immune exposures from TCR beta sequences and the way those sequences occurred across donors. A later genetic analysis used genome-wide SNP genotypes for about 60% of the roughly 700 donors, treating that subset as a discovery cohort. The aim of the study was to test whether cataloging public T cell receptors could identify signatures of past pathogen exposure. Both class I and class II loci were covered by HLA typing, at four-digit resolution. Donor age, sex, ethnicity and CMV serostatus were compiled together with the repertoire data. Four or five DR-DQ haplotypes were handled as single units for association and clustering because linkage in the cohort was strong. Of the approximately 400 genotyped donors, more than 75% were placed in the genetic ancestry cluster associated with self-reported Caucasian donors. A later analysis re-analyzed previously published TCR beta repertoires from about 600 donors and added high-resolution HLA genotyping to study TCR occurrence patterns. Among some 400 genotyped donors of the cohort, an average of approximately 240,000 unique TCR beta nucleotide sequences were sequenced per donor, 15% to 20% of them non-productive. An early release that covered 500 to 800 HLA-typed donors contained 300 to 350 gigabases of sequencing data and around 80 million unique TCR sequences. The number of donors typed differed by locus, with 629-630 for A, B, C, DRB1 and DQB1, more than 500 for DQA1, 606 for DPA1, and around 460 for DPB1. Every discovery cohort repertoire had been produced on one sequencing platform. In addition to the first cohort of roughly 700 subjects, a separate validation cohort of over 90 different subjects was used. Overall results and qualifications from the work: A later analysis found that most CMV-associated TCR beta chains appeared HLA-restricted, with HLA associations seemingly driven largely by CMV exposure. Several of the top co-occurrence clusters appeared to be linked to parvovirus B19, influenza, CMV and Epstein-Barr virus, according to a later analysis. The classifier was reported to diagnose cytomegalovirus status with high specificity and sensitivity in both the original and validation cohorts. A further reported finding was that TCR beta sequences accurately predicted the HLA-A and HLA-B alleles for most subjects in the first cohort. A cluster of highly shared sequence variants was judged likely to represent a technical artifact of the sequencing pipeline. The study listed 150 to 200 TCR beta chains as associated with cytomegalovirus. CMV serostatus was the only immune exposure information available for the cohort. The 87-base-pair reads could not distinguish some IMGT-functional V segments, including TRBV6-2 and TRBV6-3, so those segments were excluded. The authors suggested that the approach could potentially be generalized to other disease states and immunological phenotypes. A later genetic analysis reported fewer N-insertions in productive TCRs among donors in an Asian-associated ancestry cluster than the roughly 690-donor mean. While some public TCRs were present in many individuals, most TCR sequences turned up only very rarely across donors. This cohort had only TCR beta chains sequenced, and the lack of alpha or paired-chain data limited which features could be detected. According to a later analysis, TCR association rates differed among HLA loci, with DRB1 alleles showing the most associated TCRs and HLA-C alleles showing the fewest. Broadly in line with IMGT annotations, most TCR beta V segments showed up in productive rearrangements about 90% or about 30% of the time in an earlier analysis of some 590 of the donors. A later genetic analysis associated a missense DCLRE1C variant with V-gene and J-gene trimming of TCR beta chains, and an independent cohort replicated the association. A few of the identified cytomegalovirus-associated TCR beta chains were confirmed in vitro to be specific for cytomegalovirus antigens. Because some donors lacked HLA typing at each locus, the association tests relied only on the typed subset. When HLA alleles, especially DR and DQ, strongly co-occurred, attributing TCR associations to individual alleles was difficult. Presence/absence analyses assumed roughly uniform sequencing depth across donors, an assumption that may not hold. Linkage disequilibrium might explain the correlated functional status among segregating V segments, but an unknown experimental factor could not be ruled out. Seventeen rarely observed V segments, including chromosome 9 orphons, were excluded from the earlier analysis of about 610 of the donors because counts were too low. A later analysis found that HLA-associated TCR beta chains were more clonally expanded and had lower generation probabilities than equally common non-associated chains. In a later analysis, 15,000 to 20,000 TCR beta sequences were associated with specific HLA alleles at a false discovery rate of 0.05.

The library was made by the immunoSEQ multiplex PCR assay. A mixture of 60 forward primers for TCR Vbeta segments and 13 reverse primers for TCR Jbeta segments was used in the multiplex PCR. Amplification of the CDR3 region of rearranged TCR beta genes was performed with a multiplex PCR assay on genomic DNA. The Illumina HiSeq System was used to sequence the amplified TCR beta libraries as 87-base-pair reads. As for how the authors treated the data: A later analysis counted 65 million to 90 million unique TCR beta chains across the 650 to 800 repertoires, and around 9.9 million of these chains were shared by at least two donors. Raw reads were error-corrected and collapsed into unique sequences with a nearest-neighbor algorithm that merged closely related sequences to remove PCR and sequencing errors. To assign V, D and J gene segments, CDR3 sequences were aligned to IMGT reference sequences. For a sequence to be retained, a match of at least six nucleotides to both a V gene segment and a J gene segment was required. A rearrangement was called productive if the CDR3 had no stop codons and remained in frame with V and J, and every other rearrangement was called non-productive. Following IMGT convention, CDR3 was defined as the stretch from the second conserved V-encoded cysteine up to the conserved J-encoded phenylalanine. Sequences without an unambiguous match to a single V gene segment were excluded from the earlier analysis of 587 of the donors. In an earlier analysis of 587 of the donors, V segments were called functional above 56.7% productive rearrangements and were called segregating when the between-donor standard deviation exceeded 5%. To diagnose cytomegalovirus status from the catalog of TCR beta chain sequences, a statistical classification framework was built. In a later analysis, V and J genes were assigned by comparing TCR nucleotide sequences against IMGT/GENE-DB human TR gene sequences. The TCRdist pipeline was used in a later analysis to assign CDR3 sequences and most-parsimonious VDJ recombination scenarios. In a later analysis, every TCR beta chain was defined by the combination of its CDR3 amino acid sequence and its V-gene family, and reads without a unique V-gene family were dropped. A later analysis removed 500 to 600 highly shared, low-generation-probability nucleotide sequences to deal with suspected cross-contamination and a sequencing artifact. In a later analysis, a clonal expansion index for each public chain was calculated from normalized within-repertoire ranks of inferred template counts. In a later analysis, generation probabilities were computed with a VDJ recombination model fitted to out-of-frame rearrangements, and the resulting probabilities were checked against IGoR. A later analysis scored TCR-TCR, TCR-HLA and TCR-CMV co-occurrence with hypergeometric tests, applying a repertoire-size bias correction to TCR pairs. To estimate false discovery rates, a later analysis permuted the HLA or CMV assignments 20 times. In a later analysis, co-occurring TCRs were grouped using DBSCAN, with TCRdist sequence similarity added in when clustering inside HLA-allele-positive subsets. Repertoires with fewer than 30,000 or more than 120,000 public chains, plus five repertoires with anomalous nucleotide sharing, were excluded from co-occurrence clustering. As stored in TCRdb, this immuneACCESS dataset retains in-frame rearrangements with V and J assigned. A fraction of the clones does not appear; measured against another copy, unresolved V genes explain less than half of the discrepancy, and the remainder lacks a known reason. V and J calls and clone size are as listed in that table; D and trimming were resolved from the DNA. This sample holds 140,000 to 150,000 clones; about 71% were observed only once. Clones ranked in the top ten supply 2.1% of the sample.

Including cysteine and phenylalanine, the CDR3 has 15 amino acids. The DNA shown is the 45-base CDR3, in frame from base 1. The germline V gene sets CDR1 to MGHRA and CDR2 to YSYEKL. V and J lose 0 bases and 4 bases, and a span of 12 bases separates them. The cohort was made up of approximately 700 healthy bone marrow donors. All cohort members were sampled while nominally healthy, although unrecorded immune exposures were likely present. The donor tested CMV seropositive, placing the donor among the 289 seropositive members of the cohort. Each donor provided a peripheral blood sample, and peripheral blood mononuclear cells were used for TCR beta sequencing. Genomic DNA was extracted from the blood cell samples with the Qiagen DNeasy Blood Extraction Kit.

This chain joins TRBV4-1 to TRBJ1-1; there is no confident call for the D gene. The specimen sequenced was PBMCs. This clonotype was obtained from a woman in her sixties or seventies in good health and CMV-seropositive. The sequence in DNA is TGCGCCAGCAGCCAAGATCTAGGCGTGGGCACTGAAGCTTTCTTT. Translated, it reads CASSQDLGVGTEAFF.